A selection of T cell receptor beta chains follows, all from one sample in a study of cytomegalovirus exposure and HLA in healthy donors. The method was immunoSEQ multiplex PCR; TCRdb's version includes in-frame clones alone and lacks a portion of them. The sample consists of almost 65,000 clones, 60% to 85% of them appearing once. Sequencing was performed on PBMCs. These receptors all come from a male donor in good health and CMV-seropositive. Both conserved end residues are part of each CDR3. A D gene is named only where the DNA matches it firmly. Clone size, where shown, is once, few, many, or a class for clones that have expanded.

j_gene: TRBJ2-1
d_gene: TRBD1
abundance: NA
v_gene: TRBV11-2
CDR3nt: TGTGCCAGCAGTACTCCGGGACAGGGGACCTACAATGAGCAGTTCTTC
CDR3aa: CASSTPGQGTYNEQFF

j_gene: TRBJ2-7
d_gene: NA
abundance: NA
v_gene: TRBV29-1
CDR3nt: TGCAGCGTTGAACCCGGGAACTCCTACGAGCAGTACTTC
CDR3aa: CSVEPGNSYEQYF

j_gene: TRBJ1-2
d_gene: TRBD1
abundance: NA
v_gene: TRBV27
CDR3nt: TGTGCCAGCAGTACTGGACAGGGTGGCTACACCTTC
CDR3aa: CASSTGQGGYTF

j_gene: TRBJ2-3
d_gene: NA
abundance: NA
v_gene: TRBV4-3
CDR3nt: TGCGCCAGCAGCCAAGAGCCACAGGGTTCTAGCACAGATACGCAGTATTTT
CDR3aa: CASSQEPQGSSTDTQYF

j_gene: TRBJ2-7
d_gene: TRBD1
abundance: NA
v_gene: TRBV28
CDR3nt: TGTGCCAGCAGGTCCGGGACAGGGGGCGCGGCGTACGAGCAGTACTTC
CDR3aa: CASRSGTGGAAYEQYF

j_gene: TRBJ1-1
d_gene: TRBD1
abundance: NA
v_gene: TRBV29-1
CDR3nt: TGCAGCGTTGCATCAGGGGGCTTGAACACTGAAGCTTTCTTT
CDR3aa: CSVASGGLNTEAFF

j_gene: TRBJ2-3
d_gene: TRBD2
abundance: NA
v_gene: TRBV7-2
CDR3nt: TGTGCCAGCAGCTTAAGTGGCGGGGGGAGGACAGATACGCAGTATTTT
CDR3aa: CASSLSGGGRTDTQYF

j_gene: TRBJ1-5
d_gene: NA
abundance: NA
v_gene: TRBV6-6
CDR3nt: TGTGCCAGCAGTTACGGAACGGGAGGGAAGGGTCAGCCCCAGCATTTT
CDR3aa: CASSYGTGGKGQPQHF

j_gene: TRBJ1-1
d_gene: NA
abundance: NA
v_gene: TRBV28
CDR3nt: TGTGCCAGCAGTTTATTAGGGGGTCGGACTGAAGCTTTCTTT
CDR3aa: CASSLLGGRTEAFF

j_gene: TRBJ2-7
d_gene: TRBD1
abundance: NA
v_gene: TRBV27
CDR3nt: TGTGCCAGCAGCCCACGGGTCGGACAGGGCGACCTAAGCCTATTCTCCTACGAGCAGTACTTC
CDR3aa: CASSPRVGQGDLSLFSYEQYF

j_gene: TRBJ1-5
d_gene: NA
abundance: NA
v_gene: TRBV21-1
CDR3nt: TGTGCCAGCAGCAAAGACCCAGGGAATCAGCCCCAGCATTTT
CDR3aa: CASSKDPGNQPQHF

j_gene: TRBJ2-7
d_gene: NA
abundance: few
v_gene: TRBV18
CDR3nt: TGTGCCAGCTCCCACCGGCCAGGGCTTGACGAGCAGTACTTC
CDR3aa: CASSHRPGLDEQYF